This passage covers 20 T cell receptor beta chains from one sample sequenced in a study of T cell repertoires in cytomegalovirus infection. TCRdb called the reads again in MiXCR, with one record for every CDR3 protein. This table has around 740,000 distinct CDR3 sequences, 35% to 40% appearing once. Source material: PBMCs. Source of these receptors: a human donor in good health (CMV status not recorded). Some clones in this sample may be carry-over from other donors' samples.

This clonotype has more than one count but fewer than ten. V is TRBV28 and J is TRBJ1-5, with 8 bases identical to TRBD1. The CDR3 is 14 residues long. The trim removed 8 bases at V and 3 bases at J, leaving 6 bases unmatched. Germline V gene sequence: CDR1 MDHEN, CDR2 SYDVKM. The CDR3 DNA follows: TGTGCCAGCTACAGGGGGAGGAACAATCAGCCCCAGCATTTT. Amino acids: CASYRGRNNQPQHF.

This clonotype was seen only a few times. The V and J genes are TRBV4-1 and TRBJ1-6; 9 nucleotides match TRBD1. V shed 3 bases and J 6 bases; nucleotides not matched to a gene: 6. The CDR3 totals 16 residues. CDR1 is MGHRA and CDR2 is YSYEKL in the germline V gene. This CDR3 is CASSHPAGQGNSPLHF. The CDR3 DNA follows: TGCGCCAGCAGCCATCCGGCGGGACAGGGTAATTCACCCCTCCACTTT.

Comments on this clonotype: Given a much more abundant clone one base away, this may be a read error. This chain connects TRBV6-5 to TRBJ1-1; TRBD1 might be the D (5 bases). From germline, CDR1 is MNHEY and CDR2 SVGAGI. The CDR3 contains 15 residues. As DNA, the CDR3 is TGTGCCCGCAGTTATAGGGGCAGAACAAACACTGAAGCTTTCTTT. This translates into CARSYRGRTNTEAFF.

On this clonotype itself: Just one base apart from a much larger clone, this may be a read error. The rearrangement joins TRBV7-2 to TRBJ1-2, with 8 bases aligning to TRBD1. The CDR3 extends over 14 amino acids. Trimming cost V 6 bases and J 5 bases; bases outside gene matches: 8. The germline gives CDR1 SGHTA, CDR2 FQGNSA. The CDR3 is CASRNPGGRYGYTF. DNA of the CDR3: TGTGCCAGCAGAAACCCAGGGGGCCGTTATGGCTACACCTTC. Full variable domain (outside the CDR3, taken from reference TRBV7-2 and TRBJ1-2): GAGVSQSPSNKVTEKGKDVELRCDPISGHTALYWYRQSLGQGLEFLIYFQGNSAPDKSGLPSDRFSAERTGGSVSTLTIQRTQQEDSAVYLCASRNPGGRYGYTFGSGTRLTVV.

This clonotype was counted at least ten times. V usage is TRBV27 and J usage is TRBJ2-7; D is possibly TRBD2 (6 bases). CDR1 is MNHEY, CDR2 SMNVEV, per germline (reference sequence). Trimming pared 6 bases from V and 6 bases from J, leaving 18 bases between. The CDR3 is 14 amino acids. CDR3 in amino acids: CASSFVQGGGEQYF. The CDR3 DNA reads TGTGCCAGCAGCTTTGTCCAGGGAGGAGGCGAGCAGTACTTC.

The chain couples TRBV6-2 or TRBV6-3 to TRBJ2-3; 7 bases agree with TRBD2. Germline-derived CDR1 and CDR2 are MNHEY and SVGEGT. The CDR3 is made up of 18 amino acids. Trimming cost V 0 bases and J 5 bases; bases outside gene matches: 14. CDR3 protein: CASSYSKGGGSQGDTQYF. DNA of the CDR3: TGTGCCAGCAGTTACTCGAAAGGCGGCGGGAGCCAGGGAGATACGCAGTATTTT.

V gene TRBV28 combines with J gene TRBJ2-3; perhaps TRBD2 as D (6 bases). This CDR3 has 15 amino acids. The germline gives CDR1 MDHEN, CDR2 SYDVKM. Trimming shortened V by 3 bases and J by 0 bases, and 10 bases separated the two germline ends. The CDR3 sequence: CASSFRGISTDTQYF. CDR3 coding DNA: TGTGCCAGCAGTTTCCGGGGGATAAGCACAGATACGCAGTATTTT.

This clonotype was seen a few times. The chain recombines TRBV12-3 or TRBV12-4 with TRBJ2-1; D could derive from TRBD1 or TRBD2 (5 bases each). V was clipped by 7 bases and J by 4 bases, with 20 bases between them. CDR3 length: 16 residues. CDR3 loop: CASTPGFRGGYNEQFF. The CDR3, as DNA: TGTGCCAGCACCCCGGGGTTTAGGGGCGGATACAATGAGCAGTTCTTC.

This clonotype was found a few times. The chain employs TRBV29-1 and TRBJ2-3, with a possible D match to TRBD1 (5 bases). The CDR3 is made up of 15 amino acids. Deletions cut 1 base from V and 4 bases from J, with 15 bases between. The germline V gene has CDR1 SQVTM and CDR2 ANQGSEA. The CDR3 region has the DNA TGCAGCGTTGAAGTGTTGGCAGGGCGAGCAGATACGCAGTATTTT. Its translation is CSVEVLAGRADTQYF.

The chain joins TRBV20-1 to TRBJ2-3; 9 bases match TRBD2. V lost 6 bases and J lost 2; bases outside the gene matches: 12. The germline CDR1 and CDR2 sequences are DFQATT and SNEGSKA (reference sequence). There are 16 residues in the CDR3. CDR3 in amino acids: CSAQQRLAVNTDTQYF. The CDR3, as DNA: TGCAGTGCGCAGCAACGACTAGCGGTCAACACAGATACGCAGTATTTT.

The gene calls are TRBV7-2 and TRBJ2-7; 9 bases fit TRBD2. This CDR3 region has 16 residues. Germline-derived CDR1 and CDR2 are SGHTA and FQGNSA. The V and J ends lost 1 base and 7 bases, in that order; junction bases with no gene match: 11. Here the CDR3 DNA reads TGTGCCAGCAGCTTAGGTACGGCTAGCGGGATTTCTGAGCAGTACTTC. It yields the protein CASSLGTASGISEQYF. The full variable domain, completed using reference TRBV7-2 and TRBJ2-7, is GAGVSQSPSNKVTEKGKDVELRCDPISGHTALYWYRQSLGQGLEFLIYFQGNSAPDKSGLPSDRFSAERTGGSVSTLTIQRTQQEDSAVYLCASSLGTASGISEQYFGPGTRLTVT.

CDR3 protein: CASGFGKEGYTF. The DNA of the CDR3 is TGTGCTAGTGGTTTTGGTAAGGAGGGCTACACCTTC. J is TRBJ1-2 and V is TRBV12-5; no reliable D call. The V end was cut by 3 bases, the J end by 8 bases, with 10 bases between. Germline V gene sequence: CDR1 LGHNT, CDR2 FRNRAP. There are 12 residues in the CDR3.

The CDR3 region has the DNA TGTGCCAGCACTGGCCTAGCGGGAGGCAATGAGCAGTTCTTC. Encoded protein: CASTGLAGGNEQFF. V is TRBV7-6 and J is TRBJ2-1; 11 bases line up with TRBD2. Per germline, CDR1 SGHVS and CDR2 FNYEAQ. V lost 7 bases to trimming and J lost 6 bases; unmatched junction nucleotides: 5. The length of the CDR3 is 14 residues.

This clonotype was recorded a few times. This rearrangement joins TRBV28 to TRBJ2-7, with TRBD2 matching over 7 bases. V lost 8 bases and J lost 3; bases outside the gene matches: 4. This CDR3 is built from 12 residues. Germline CDR1 reads MDHEN; CDR2 reads SYDVKM. CDR3: CASGRGDYEQYF. The CDR3 DNA follows: TGTGCCAGCGGTCGGGGGGACTACGAGCAGTACTTC. The whole variable domain, filled in from reference TRBV28 and TRBJ2-7, reads DVKVTQSSRYLVKRTGEKVFLECVQDMDHENMFWYRQDPGLGLRLIYFSYDVKMKEKGDIPEGYSVSREKKERFSLILESASTNQTSMYLCASGRGDYEQYFGPGTRLTVT.

This chain uses TRBV6-1 with TRBJ1-5, with TRBD1 as a possible D gene (5 bases). V was clipped by 4 bases and J by 4 bases, with 14 bases between them. Germline V CDR1 and CDR2: MNHNS, SASEGT. The CDR3 is 15 amino acids. CDR3 coding DNA: TGTGCCAGCAGTGGGGGGACCCTACAAAATCAGCCCCAGCATTTT. Residues: CASSGGTLQNQPQHF.

The V gene is TRBV10-3, the J gene TRBJ1-1, with D perhaps matching TRBD1 (5 bases). V was shortened by 6 bases and J by 4 bases, with 12 bases between the two germline ends. CDR1 and CDR2 from the germline V gene are ENHRY and SYGVKD. The CDR3 has 13 residues. CDR3 nucleotide sequence: TGTGCCATCAGAGGGGCGCAGGGCACTGAAGCTTTCTTT. Residues: CAIRGAQGTEAFF.

A few counts support this clonotype. V and J are TRBV7-9 and TRBJ2-7; D gene ambiguous. Trimming shortened V by 2 bases and J by 6 bases, and 14 bases separated the two germline ends. Germline values: CDR1 SEHNR, CDR2 FQNEAQ (reference sequence). There are 14 residues in the CDR3. CDR3 in amino acids: CASSLSSSIGEQYF. The DNA for the CDR3 is TGTGCCAGCAGCTTAAGCTCTAGTATAGGCGAGCAGTACTTC.

The V call is TRBV7-2, the J call TRBJ1-1; D remains ambiguous. The V gene's germline CDR1 is SGHTA and CDR2 FQGNSA. The CDR3 runs 14 residues. Trimming stripped 1 base from V and 8 bases from J, with 14 bases between. CDR3 in amino acids: CASSLVIWTGEAFF. The CDR3 bases are TGTGCCAGCAGCTTAGTGATTTGGACGGGAGAAGCTTTCTTT.

As to this clonotype: It may be a read error: a sequence one base away is much more abundant. The chain combines TRBV7-6 with TRBJ2-5; 7 bases line up with TRBD2. CDR3 size: 16 residues. The germline gives CDR1 SGHVS, CDR2 FNYEAQ. This chain's CDR3 is CSSSLAGGSMRETQYF. Written as DNA, the CDR3 is TGTTCCAGCAGCTTAGCGGGCGGGAGTATGAGGGAGACCCAGTACTTC.

This clonotype showed up many times. This chain connects TRBV7-2 to TRBJ1-6; 9 bases align to TRBD1. Looked up from germline, CDR1 is SGHTA and CDR2 is FQGNSA. The J segment lost 8 bases and the V segment lost 4 bases, leaving 6 bases of the junction unmatched. CDR3 size: 15 residues. In nucleotides, the CDR3 is TGTGCCAGCAGCTGGTGGACAGGGGCCCATTCACCCCTCCACTTT. It encodes CASSWWTGAHSPLHF.